The entry that follows covers one TCR beta chain sequence. What it recognizes is unknown. These data belong to a study of Ad26.COV2.S vaccination and SARS-CoV-2 variants. The wider study: Each vaccinee took Ad26.COV2.S intramuscularly, once or twice 56 days apart. General observations from the study: It was found that vaccine and placebo recipients had similar non-spike TCR breadth. Post-vaccination spike-specific CD8+ and CD4+ T cell responses reportedly had substantial breadth.

This table comes from immunoSEQ multiplex PCR, and its TCRdb copy is limited to in-frame clones, with some not included. The table records some 350,000 clones, about 85% of them present only once. The CDR3 consists of 14 residues. Germline V CDR1 and CDR2: SGHAT, FQNNGV. V lost 1 base to trimming and J lost 2 bases, with 7 bases between them. Described treatment: over 15 received Ad26.COV2.S at low or high dose, single or two shots; about 5 received placebo; per-sample allocation not given. All samples were drawn on day 63, counting from the first vaccine or placebo injection. The material was peripheral blood, obtained in a trial of Ad26.COV2.S vaccine versus placebo. J is TRBJ2-3 and V is TRBV11-2; no firm D call. The source of this sequence is a person between 18 and 65 years old who received the Ad26.COV2.S COVID-19 vaccine or a placebo. The CDR3 loop reads CASSLGRTTDTQYF. CDR3 DNA: TGTGCCAGCAGCTTAGGAAGGACCACAGATACGCAGTATTTT.